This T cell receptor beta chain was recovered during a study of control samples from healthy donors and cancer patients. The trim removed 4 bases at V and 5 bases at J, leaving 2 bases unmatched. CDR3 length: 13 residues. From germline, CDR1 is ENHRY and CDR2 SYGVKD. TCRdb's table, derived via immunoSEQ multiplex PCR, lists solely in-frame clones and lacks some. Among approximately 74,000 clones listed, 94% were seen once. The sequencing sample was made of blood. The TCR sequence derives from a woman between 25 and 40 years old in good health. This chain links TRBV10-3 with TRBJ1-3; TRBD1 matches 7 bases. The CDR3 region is CAISGTGRNTIYF. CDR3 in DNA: TGTGCCATCAGTGGGACAGGACGAAACACCATATATTTT.